The rows below give T cell receptor beta chains drawn from one sample of a study of T cells expressing NK-cell markers. Each CDR3 protein gets one entry in TCRdb, which reprocessed the 5' RACE reads and gives no DNA. This specimen shows about 380,000 distinct CDR3 sequences; the ten leading clones hold roughly 5.2%. Input material: blood T cells: a sorted CD56 or NKG2C T cell subset, CD4+ or CD8+ T cells, or bulk PBMC T cells (not recorded which). These receptors were taken from a man aged 18-75 years in good health. Each CDR3 is given with its conserved first and last residue.

CDR3 length,J gene,V gene,CDR3 protein
13,TRBJ2-3,TRBV6-6,CATKTWPVDTQYF
18,TRBJ2-5,TRBV6-7,CASSYARTSGEAQETQYF
14,TRBJ1-2,TRBV6-1,CASSEEAGTYGYTF
15,TRBJ1-3,TRBV12-3/TRBV12-4,CASRVMGGLGNTIYF
14,TRBJ1-1,TRBV28,CASRRAGGNTEAFF
14,TRBJ2-3,TRBV20-1,CSAPSGGAADTQYF
14,TRBJ2-1,TRBV9,CASSVAPTRNEQFF
14,TRBJ1-2,TRBV5-1,CASSLEGRAYGYTF
17,TRBJ1-6,TRBV6-1,CASSVYRERVDNSPLHF
14,TRBJ2-5,TRBV20-1,CSARRGGRKETQYF
15,TRBJ2-1,TRBV19,CASSMTAGGLNEQFF
15,TRBJ1-6,TRBV3-1,CASSQGDRRGSPLHF
13,TRBJ1-2,TRBV7-9,CASRLGGAGGYTF
15,TRBJ2-1,TRBV5-1,CASSLGPGPESEQFF
14,TRBJ1-2,TRBV3-1,CASSQPSWRGGYTF
18,TRBJ2-1,TRBV9,CASSPRLAGGPSYNEQFF
14,TRBJ2-2,TRBV29-1,CSVGLAGGSGELFF
14,TRBJ1-6,TRBV12-3/TRBV12-4,CASRGQGGNSPLHF
15,TRBJ2-3,TRBV28,CASSSFGGKIDTQYF
17,TRBJ2-3,TRBV7-9,CASSLNPGGGGADTQYF
14,TRBJ1-1,TRBV5-6,CASSAGTGFTEAFF
13,TRBJ2-5,TRBV30,CAWDLAGGGTQYF